The T cell receptor (beta chain) described here comes from a study of CD8 T cells in ankylosing spondylitis (dated by TCRdb to 2016 to 2017). For the study in its entirety: The study profiled T cell receptor beta repertoires in healthy donors and ankylosing spondylitis patients to find disease-linked TCR variants. The full study cohort was made up of about two dozen ankylosing spondylitis patients and over 90 healthy donors. Peripheral blood was sampled, and synovial fluid was also collected from ankylosing spondylitis patients.

Details on this clonotype: Its antigen is still unknown. No per-base quality is available; no much larger clone lies one base away.

Sequencing was carried out with an Illumina HiSeq 2500. Quantitative 5'-RACE with molecular barcodes was used to prepare TCR beta libraries. Under the source paper's analysis protocol: Disease-linked TCR variants were identified with a new computational method built on a probabilistic model of VDJ rearrangement. Using fastp trimming at Q25 and MiXCR clonotype assembly, TCRdb reanalyzed the public sequencing data and kept in-frame beta chains. For every CDR3 protein sequence, its rows merge into one entry that carries the most common genes and DNA. These V and J calls are TCRdb output, not the study's own analysis. The sample table records under 850,000 distinct CDR3 sequences; around 20% of these occur just once. The ten largest clones add up to around 19% of the sample. The CDR3, cysteine through phenylalanine, is 15 amino acids long. The DNA shown is the 45-base CDR3, in frame from base 1. The germline V and J ends show losses of 6 bases and 9 bases respectively, and no gene match explains 7 bases of the junction.

The paper as a whole reports these results and caveats: The disease-linked clones showed a CD8+ phenotype and occurred at relatively low frequencies in peripheral blood. Some motif variants were previously reported in synovial fluid and blood of reactive arthritis patients, suggesting common disease-initiation mechanisms. Blood from ankylosing spondylitis patients appeared to be characterized by a TCR beta motif composed of roughly eight highly homologous amino acid variants. The disease-linked clones were reported to be significantly enriched in matched synovial fluid samples from ankylosing spondylitis patients.

Material for sequencing was blood, either unsorted or a sorted T cell fraction (not recorded which). The V and J segments used are TRBV12-3 or TRBV12-4 and TRBJ2-1; the central 14 bases match TRBD2. This TCR was sampled from a male donor with ankylosing spondylitis. The nucleotides read TGTGCCAGCAGACCCGGGACTAGCGGGAGTGTTGAGCAGTTCTTC. This encodes CASRPGTSGSVEQFF.